The clone carrying this TCR beta chain has at least ten counts. Its antigen is unidentified. The data are from a study of identical twins. Study findings and constraints: The more abundant beta clonotypes in cord blood had fewer insertions, and memory repertoires did not show this.

TCRdb fed the 5' RACE reads into MiXCR, producing one record per CDR3 protein. The sample shows 300,000 or so distinct CDR3 sequences, 8.5% to 9.5% of them seen only once. CDR1 and CDR2 from the germline V gene are MNHEY and SVGAGI. The V and J ends lost 0 bases and 8 bases respectively, with 11 bases between them. The CDR3 loop spans 14 amino acids. These data were also filed under a second study, of yellow fever vaccine responses in identical twins.

The rearrangement uses TRBV6-5 and TRBJ2-1; unclear D gene. The TCR comes from a woman aged 18 to 35 in good health. The sample consisted of CD8+ T cells sorted from blood. The CDR3 DNA reads TGTGCCAGCAGTTACTCGCTAGGGTCCGATGAGCAGTTCTTC. Protein product: CASSYSLGSDEQFF.